Each of the 13 T cell receptor beta chains below was sequenced from the same sample in a study of cytomegalovirus exposure and HLA in healthy donors. Researchers ran the PCR with 60 Vbeta and 13 Jbeta primers. Sequenced by immunoSEQ multiplex PCR; TCRdb stores in-frame clones only, minus some. In the table there are approximately 100,000 clones, around 75% of which are singletons. Material: PBMCs. The receptor source for this set is a young man in good health and CMV-seropositive.

The genes are TRBV9 and TRBJ2-2; perhaps TRBD2 as D (6 bases). Germline V CDR1 and CDR2: SGDLS, YYNGEE. The CDR3 runs to 15 residues. Trimming cost V 4 bases and J 6 bases, with 16 bases left between them. In DNA form, the CDR3 reads TGTGCCAGCAGCCCCCGTAGCAGGGAGGCCGGGGAGCTGTTTTTT. It specifies CASSPRSREAGELFF.

The sample holds a few counts of this clone. This sequence joins TRBV27 and TRBJ2-3; no firm D call. The CDR3 loop spans 14 amino acids. V lost 3 bases and J 4 bases, leaving 11 bases between the germline ends. Germline lookup yields CDR1 MNHEY and CDR2 SMNVEV (reference sequence). The CDR3: CASSFERSSDTQYF. DNA for the CDR3: TGTGCCAGCAGTTTTGAGCGTTCGTCAGATACGCAGTATTTT.

The J gene is TRBJ1-6, the V gene TRBV7-2; TRBD1 might be the D (5 bases). CDR3 length equals 16 residues. The V and J ends lost 5 bases and 0 bases respectively, with 11 bases between them. Germline-derived CDR1 and CDR2 are SGHTA and FQGNSA. This CDR3 reads CASSEDISSYNSPLHF. DNA for the CDR3: TGTGCCAGCAGCGAGGACATAAGCTCCTATAATTCACCCCTCCACTTT.

V usage is TRBV7-6 and J usage is TRBJ1-4; 10 bases align to TRBD1. The J segment lost 6 bases and the V segment lost 2 bases, leaving 3 bases of the junction unmatched. This CDR3 spans 15 amino acids. CDR1 is SGHVS and CDR2 is FNYEAQ in the germline V gene. CDR3 coding DNA: TGTGCCAGCAGCTTATTGACAGGGGGCTATGAAAAACTGTTTTTT. Translation: CASSLLTGGYEKLFF.

The chain links TRBV4-1 to TRBJ1-1; 9 nucleotides line up with TRBD1. V shed 0 bases, J shed 4 bases, and the junction held 24 bases outside the gene matches. This CDR3 has 22 residues. Germline V gene lookup returns CDR1 MGHRA and CDR2 YSYEKL. This CDR3 is CASSQDLGGTGRGVGPGTEAFF. CDR3 DNA sequence: TGCGCCAGCAGCCAAGATCTCGGGGGGACAGGGAGGGGGGTTGGCCCGGGCACTGAAGCTTTCTTT.

This clone occurred a few times. The CDR3 DNA sequence: TGTGCCAGCAGTTCCGGGACACTTAGCAATCAGCCCCAGCATTTT. The encoded protein is CASSSGTLSNQPQHF. The chain employs TRBV6-5 and TRBJ1-5; perhaps TRBD1 as D (6 bases). Germline V gives CDR1 MNHEY, CDR2 SVGAGI. The CDR3 consists of 15 residues. V dropped 4 bases and J dropped 0 bases, with 10 bases sitting between them.

The rearrangement links TRBV6-6 to TRBJ2-1, with D possibly TRBD2 on 6 matching bases. The CDR3 is made up of 13 amino acids. The germline gives CDR1 MNHNY, CDR2 SVGAGI (reference sequence). Trimming removed 7 bases at V and 10 bases at J, with 17 bases between. The CDR3 coding sequence is TGTGCCAGCACCCGGGCCACGGAGGGAGAGCAGTTCTTC. This translates into CASTRATEGEQFF.

The chain has TRBV25-1 and TRBJ1-1; D is perhaps TRBD1 (5 bases). This CDR3 is 11 amino acids long. From germline, CDR1 is MGHDK and CDR2 SYGVNS. CDR3 region: CATMGGTEAFF. The CDR3 region has the DNA TGTGCTACGATGGGGGGCACTGAAGCTTTCTTT.

This chain joins TRBV14 and TRBJ2-7, with TRBD2 matching over 7 bases. Germline V gives CDR1 SGHDN, CDR2 FVKESK. CDR3 length: 15 residues. Unmatched junction bases numbered 11, after V lost 2 bases and J lost 7 bases. The CDR3 reads CASSQMRAGVREQYF. The CDR3, as DNA: TGTGCCAGCAGCCAAATGAGGGCGGGAGTTAGGGAGCAGTACTTC.

The chain joins TRBV13 to TRBJ1-1, with 7 bases that match TRBD1. V gave up 5 bases and J gave up 6 bases; unmatched junction bases: 15. The CDR3 totals 16 residues. CDR1 and CDR2 (germline): PRHDT, FYEKMQ (reference sequence). This chain's CDR3 is CASSTHPGQAFSEAFF. The CDR3 DNA sequence: TGTGCCAGCAGCACACACCCCGGACAGGCCTTTTCTGAAGCTTTCTTT.

This sequence joins TRBV5-1 and TRBJ1-1, with D uncertain. The CDR3 is 14 residues long. Germline V CDR1 and CDR2: SGHRS, YFSETQ. Trimming cost V 3 bases and J 1 base, with 10 bases left between them. The DNA of the CDR3 is TGCGCCAGCAGCTCCGGGTTCTCGAACACTGAAGCTTTCTTT. It encodes CASSSGFSNTEAFF.

The V gene is TRBV5-6, the J gene TRBJ2-5; 7 bases map to TRBD1. The J call may not be correct, given that the DNA end is closer to TRBJ2-7. The CDR3 consists of 15 residues. Looked up from germline, CDR1 is SGHDT and CDR2 is YYEEEE. The CDR3 protein is CASSLNSGQTYEQYF. The CDR3 coding sequence is TGTGCCAGCAGCCTAAATTCGGGACAGACCTACGAGCAGTACTTC.

This clone was observed once. The chain links TRBV5-6 to TRBJ2-5; 12 positions match TRBD1. Near its end, the DNA agrees better with TRBJ2-7, so the J call may be wrong. Germline V lookup: CDR1 SGHDT, CDR2 YYEEEE. This CDR3 spans 14 amino acids. The CDR3 bases are TGTGCCAGCAGCTACGGGACAGGGGGCGCCGAGCAGTACTTC. It translates to CASSYGTGGAEQYF.